What follows are 10 T cell receptor beta chains derived from one specimen sequenced in a study of persistence of HIV-infected CD4 T cells. Cells were stimulated with overlapping HIV-1 Gag 15-mer peptides. Sorting of responding CD4+ T cells relied on upregulated CD40 ligand together with CD69. No antigen is known for these receptors. Sequencing used immunoSEQ version 4 in survey mode. Here immunoSEQ multiplex PCR was the method, and the copy in TCRdb shows in-frame clones only, minus some. This sample has 19,000 or so clones; 55% to 65% occur once, and the top ten carry 1.5% to 2%. The specimen was CD4+ T cells sorted from PBMCs after approximately 19-hour stimulation, collected from a patient who received antiretroviral therapy. The receptors here all came from an adult woman with HIV who was CMV-seropositive.

This chain connects TRBV19 to TRBJ2-6, with TRBD2 matching over 7 bases. This CDR3 is built from 15 residues. V trimming: 7 bases; J trimming: 2 bases; junction bases outside the gene matches: 5. Germline CDR1 is LNHDA and CDR2 is SQIVND (reference sequence). CDR3 protein: CASNLRGAGANVLTF. CDR3 in DNA: TGTGCCAGTAACCTCCGGGGGGCTGGGGCCAACGTCCTGACTTTC.

This clone was seen just once. This chain uses TRBV14 with TRBJ1-1, with 9 bases identical to TRBD1. CDR3 size: 16 residues. V lost 1 base to trimming and J lost 6 bases; unmatched junction nucleotides: 9. Germline V gene sequence: CDR1 SGHDN, CDR2 FVKESK. Here the CDR3 reads CASSQVGGTGGAEAFF. CDR3 DNA: TGTGCCAGCAGCCAAGTTGGAGGCACAGGGGGCGCTGAAGCTTTCTTT.

The CDR3 bases are TGTGCCTGGAGTGTAAGGGCGGCTGAAGCTTTCTTT. This encodes CAWSVRAAEAFF. The chain uses TRBV30 and TRBJ1-1; D call uncertain. V was pared by 0 bases and J by 6 bases, with 8 bases between. Looked up from germline, CDR1 is GTSNPN and CDR2 is SVGIG (reference sequence). This CDR3 is built from 12 residues.

CDR3 residues: CASSKNQGAGNQPQHF. The CDR3 nucleotides read TGTGCCAGCAGCAAAAACCAGGGAGCCGGCAATCAGCCCCAGCATTTT. The V gene is TRBV6-6, the J gene TRBJ1-5; possible D gene TRBD1, 5 bases. The germline V gene has CDR1 MNHNY and CDR2 SVGAGI (reference sequence). The ends were cut back, 6 bases at V and 2 bases at J, with 17 bases in the middle. CDR3 length: 16 amino acids.

The rearrangement joins TRBV5-4 to TRBJ2-1; 8 bases are a match to TRBD2. J was trimmed by 1 base and V by 4 bases; bases with no gene match: 7. In germline, CDR1 is SGHNT, CDR2 YYREEE (reference sequence). This CDR3 comprises 16 residues. CDR3 nucleotides: TGTGCCAGCAGCACCTTTAGCGGGGAGTCCTACAATGAGCAGTTCTTC. Translating gives CASSTFSGESYNEQFF. The full variable domain, its missing parts supplied by reference TRBV5-4 and TRBJ2-1, is ETGVTQSPTHLIKTRGQQVTLRCSSQSGHNTVSWYQQALGQGPQFIFQYYREEENGRGNFPPRFSGLQFPNYSSELNVNALELDDSALYLCASSTFSGESYNEQFFGPGTRLTVL.

The genes are TRBV30 and TRBJ1-1, with 10 bases matching TRBD1. This CDR3 has 13 amino acids. V lost 2 bases and J lost 6; bases outside the gene matches: 3. Germline CDR1 GTSNPN, CDR2 SVGIG (reference sequence). The CDR3: CAWSKTGGSEAFF. The CDR3 DNA reads TGTGCCTGGAGTAAGACAGGGGGCTCTGAAGCTTTCTTT.

The chain joins TRBV5-6 to TRBJ1-6, with 10 nucleotides matching TRBD1. Germline lookup yields CDR1 SGHDT and CDR2 YYEEEE. The CDR3 is 18 amino acids. Trimming cost V 0 bases and J 6 bases; bases outside gene matches: 9. This CDR3 is CASSLARQGARFNSPLHF. DNA of the CDR3: TGTGCCAGCAGCTTGGCCCGACAGGGGGCGCGGTTTAATTCACCCCTCCACTTT.

The chain employs TRBV18 and TRBJ2-7; D gene uncertain. Germline V gives CDR1 KGHSH, CDR2 LQKENI. CDR3 length: 14 amino acids. The germline V and J ends were trimmed by 2 bases and 7 bases, with 15 bases remaining between them. The CDR3 DNA sequence: TGTGCCAGCTCACCATCAGGTATTCTAGGGGAGCAGTACTTC. Translating gives CASSPSGILGEQYF.

V gene TRBV7-3 combines with J gene TRBJ2-1, with D possibly being TRBD2 (6 bases). The CDR3 has 15 amino acids. Trimming cost V 5 bases and J 5 bases, with 16 bases left between them. The germline V gene encodes CDR1 SGHTA and CDR2 FQGTGA. CDR3 residues: CASSPQGSGHNEQFF. CDR3 in DNA: TGTGCCAGCAGCCCGCAGGGTAGCGGACACAATGAGCAGTTCTTC. The whole variable domain, remainder taken from reference TRBV7-3 and TRBJ2-1, is GAGVSQTPSNKVTEKGKYVELRCDPISGHTALYWYRQSLGQGPEFLIYFQGTGAADDSGLPNDRFFAVRPEGSVSTLKIQRTERGDSAVYLCASSPQGSGHNEQFFGPGTRLTVL.

V gene TRBV12-3 or TRBV12-4 combines with J gene TRBJ1-2, with 10 bases aligning to TRBD1. CDR3 length equals 12 residues. V was clipped by 6 bases and J by 6 bases; unmatched bases: 1. CDR3 DNA sequence: TGTGCCAGCAGCGGGACAGGGGATGGCTACACCTTC. The encoded protein is CASSGTGDGYTF.